This T cell receptor beta chain was sequenced for a study of shared clonotypes between healthy human individuals. Study-level background: A couple of female and three male donors aged 18 to 49 were enrolled. Points from the study as a whole: In contrast to clonotypes shared by all four donors, non-shared clonotypes had lower generation probabilities. Though the depth was large, rarefaction showed that sorted-subset sequencing was incomplete.

The naive CD8 population came from CD45RO-negative cells selected for CCR7, without terminally differentiated effector memory CD45RA+ cells. In regard to this clone: Antigen specificity is unknown.

Several immunoSEQ plates held equal portions of the genomic DNA taken from each subset. Clones were read by immunoSEQ multiplex PCR, and TCRdb kept only the in-frame ones, dropping some. The repertoire includes about 800,000 clones, 90% to 97% of them detected once, and 0.2% to 0.25% sits in the top ten. After removal of 4 bases from V and 5 bases from J, the junction contained 3 bases not matched to a gene. Per germline, CDR1 MNHEY and CDR2 SMNVEV (reference sequence). There are 13 residues in the CDR3. The rearrangement uses TRBV27 and TRBJ2-7, with 9 bases identical to TRBD1. The clonotype comes from a man under 40 in good health. Material for sequencing was naive CD8+ T cells sorted from blood. The CDR3 nucleotides read TGTGCCAGCAGTTCGGGACAGGGTAACGAGCAGTACTTC. Its protein is CASSSGQGNEQYF.